Following are 2 T cell receptor beta chains from one sample sequenced in a study of blood T cell repertoires in COVID-19. The assay was immunoSEQ multiplex PCR, and TCRdb's table has in-frame clones only and misses some. Among approximately 70,000 clones listed, about 88% were seen once. Sample: peripheral blood. The receptors were sampled from a man aged 65 to 79 with active COVID-19.

The V and J genes are TRBV4-3 and TRBJ2-5; TRBD2 matches at 14 bases. CDR3 length: 16 amino acids. Germline values: CDR1 LGHNA, CDR2 YSLEER. Germline trimming cut 0 bases from V and 5 bases from J; bases unmatched to any gene: 2. CDR3: CASSQDRLAGGETQYF. The CDR3 DNA is TGCGCCAGCAGCCAAGATCGACTAGCGGGAGGGGAGACCCAGTACTTC.

V is TRBV28 and J is TRBJ1-1; 8 bases fit TRBD1. Unmatched junction bases numbered 11, after V lost 5 bases and J lost 6 bases. Germline CDR1 MDHEN, CDR2 SYDVKM. The CDR3 has 15 residues. CDR3 region: CASSPPRQGLSEAFF. The CDR3 DNA reads as TGTGCCAGCAGTCCCCCAAGACAGGGGTTGTCTGAAGCTTTCTTT.